This TCR beta chain came from a study of vaccination and CD4 T cells after COVID-19. Treatment defined: 10-day PBMC culture with coronavirus spike peptide pools or control peptides (ViraFEST assay). In this sample, this clonotype turned up a few times. The antigen is unknown. Sequenced with the Oncomine TCR Beta short-read assay was DNA taken from cultured CD4+ T cells. The authors extracted genomic DNA from cultured CD4+ T cells. Via MiXCR, TCRdb re-called the PCR reads, giving one row per CDR3 protein. Of fewer than 20,000 distinct CDR3 sequences in the sample, about 43% are singletons; the top ten hold about 16%. This CDR3 is built from 14 residues. Trimming removed 5 bases from V and 6 bases from J, with 17 bases in between. Germline V CDR1 and CDR2: DFQATT, SNEGSKA (reference sequence).

Sequenced material: CD4+ T cells from blood, cultured in vitro, taken before SARS-CoV-2 vaccination. This TCR derives from a human donor who had recovered from COVID-19. The chain joins TRBV20-1 to TRBJ2-1; a possible D gene is TRBD1 (7 bases). This CDR3 is CSAFGGGVVNEQFF. CDR3 coding DNA: TGCAGTGCTTTTGGAGGGGGCGTCGTCAATGAGCAGTTCTTC.